Listed below are T cell receptor beta chains from one sample, sequenced in a study of regulatory T cells in long-lasting Graves disease. TCRdb reprocessed the multiplex PCR reads via MiXCR and lists one record per CDR3 protein. The sample lists hundreds of thousands of distinct CDR3 sequences; approximately 15% were seen once. These data were likewise used in another study, on T cells in Graves' hyperthyroidism and ophthalmopathy.

Source: peripheral blood mononuclear cells (PBMCs), taken at new diagnosis, from a patient treated with antithyroid drugs. The origin of the receptors is a man aged 40-49 years with Graves disease. Each CDR3 is given with its conserved first and last residue. D genes are given only for firm matches. A clone size is listed for some rows: how often the clone was seen (once, few, many), or a class if it is expanded.

abundance,d_gene,v_gene,len,j_gene,CDR3aa,CDR3nt
many,TRBD1,TRBV27,14,TRBJ1-1,CASRHRGLNTEAFF,TGTGCCAGCAGACACAGGGGGCTTAACACTGAAGCTTTCTTT
many,.,TRBV30,15,TRBJ2-1,CAWSLSSFLADEQFF,TGTGCCTGGAGTCTTTCAAGCTTCTTGGCCGATGAGCAGTTCTTC
.,.,TRBV7-8,15,TRBJ1-1,CASSYLGRANTEAFF,TGTGCCAGCAGCTACCTCGGGAGGGCGAACACTGAAGCTTTCTTT
.,TRBD2,TRBV28,18,TRBJ2-3,CASSPPWVAGDSTDTQYF,TGTGCCAGCAGTCCCCCCTGGGTAGCGGGGGATAGCACAGATACGCAGTATTTT
many,.,TRBV9,14,TRBJ1-2,CASSPSPKNYGYTF,TGTGCCAGCAGCCCGAGCCCCAAAAACTATGGCTACACCTTC
many,.,TRBV2,13,TRBJ1-2,CASKGPGDYGYTF,TGTGCCAGCAAGGGTCCGGGGGACTATGGCTACACCTTC
.,.,TRBV11-2,14,TRBJ2-4,CASSQTYSLNIQYF,TGTGCCAGCAGCCAAACTTACAGCCTAAACATTCAGTACTTC
many,.,TRBV12-3/TRBV12-4,13,TRBJ1-5,CASSQQLNQPQHF,TGTGCCAGCAGCCAACAGCTAAATCAGCCCCAGCATTTT
once,.,TRBV20-1,13,TRBJ2-7,CSAAGATSYEQYF,TGCAGTGCTGCGGGGGCTACCTCCTACGAGCAGTACTTC
.,.,TRBV5-4,16,TRBJ2-7,CASSLGLVVGKDEQYF,TGTGCCAGCAGCTTGGGACTAGTCGTCGGGAAGGACGAGCAGTACTTC
many,TRBD2,TRBV9,14,TRBJ2-1,CASSVRTSWDEQFF,TGTGCCAGCAGCGTTAGGACTAGTTGGGATGAGCAGTTCTTC
few,.,TRBV12-3/TRBV12-4,14,TRBJ1-2,CASSLREVNYGYTF,TGTGCCAGCAGTCTCCGGGAAGTTAACTATGGCTACACCTTC
many,.,TRBV14,11,TRBJ2-3,CASSQVYTQYF,TGTGCCAGCAGCCAAGTCTACACGCAGTATTTT
many,TRBD1,TRBV28,15,TRBJ1-1,CASSPRDRGQTEAFF,TGTGCCAGCAGTCCACGGGACAGGGGGCAAACTGAAGCTTTCTTT
many,.,TRBV30,13,TRBJ2-5,CAWCRKNQETQYF,TGTGCCTGGTGCAGGAAAAATCAAGAGACCCAGTACTTC
many,.,TRBV27,16,TRBJ2-1,CASSLFVGFSYNEQFF,TGTGCCAGCAGTTTATTTGTAGGGTTCTCCTACAATGAGCAGTTCTTC